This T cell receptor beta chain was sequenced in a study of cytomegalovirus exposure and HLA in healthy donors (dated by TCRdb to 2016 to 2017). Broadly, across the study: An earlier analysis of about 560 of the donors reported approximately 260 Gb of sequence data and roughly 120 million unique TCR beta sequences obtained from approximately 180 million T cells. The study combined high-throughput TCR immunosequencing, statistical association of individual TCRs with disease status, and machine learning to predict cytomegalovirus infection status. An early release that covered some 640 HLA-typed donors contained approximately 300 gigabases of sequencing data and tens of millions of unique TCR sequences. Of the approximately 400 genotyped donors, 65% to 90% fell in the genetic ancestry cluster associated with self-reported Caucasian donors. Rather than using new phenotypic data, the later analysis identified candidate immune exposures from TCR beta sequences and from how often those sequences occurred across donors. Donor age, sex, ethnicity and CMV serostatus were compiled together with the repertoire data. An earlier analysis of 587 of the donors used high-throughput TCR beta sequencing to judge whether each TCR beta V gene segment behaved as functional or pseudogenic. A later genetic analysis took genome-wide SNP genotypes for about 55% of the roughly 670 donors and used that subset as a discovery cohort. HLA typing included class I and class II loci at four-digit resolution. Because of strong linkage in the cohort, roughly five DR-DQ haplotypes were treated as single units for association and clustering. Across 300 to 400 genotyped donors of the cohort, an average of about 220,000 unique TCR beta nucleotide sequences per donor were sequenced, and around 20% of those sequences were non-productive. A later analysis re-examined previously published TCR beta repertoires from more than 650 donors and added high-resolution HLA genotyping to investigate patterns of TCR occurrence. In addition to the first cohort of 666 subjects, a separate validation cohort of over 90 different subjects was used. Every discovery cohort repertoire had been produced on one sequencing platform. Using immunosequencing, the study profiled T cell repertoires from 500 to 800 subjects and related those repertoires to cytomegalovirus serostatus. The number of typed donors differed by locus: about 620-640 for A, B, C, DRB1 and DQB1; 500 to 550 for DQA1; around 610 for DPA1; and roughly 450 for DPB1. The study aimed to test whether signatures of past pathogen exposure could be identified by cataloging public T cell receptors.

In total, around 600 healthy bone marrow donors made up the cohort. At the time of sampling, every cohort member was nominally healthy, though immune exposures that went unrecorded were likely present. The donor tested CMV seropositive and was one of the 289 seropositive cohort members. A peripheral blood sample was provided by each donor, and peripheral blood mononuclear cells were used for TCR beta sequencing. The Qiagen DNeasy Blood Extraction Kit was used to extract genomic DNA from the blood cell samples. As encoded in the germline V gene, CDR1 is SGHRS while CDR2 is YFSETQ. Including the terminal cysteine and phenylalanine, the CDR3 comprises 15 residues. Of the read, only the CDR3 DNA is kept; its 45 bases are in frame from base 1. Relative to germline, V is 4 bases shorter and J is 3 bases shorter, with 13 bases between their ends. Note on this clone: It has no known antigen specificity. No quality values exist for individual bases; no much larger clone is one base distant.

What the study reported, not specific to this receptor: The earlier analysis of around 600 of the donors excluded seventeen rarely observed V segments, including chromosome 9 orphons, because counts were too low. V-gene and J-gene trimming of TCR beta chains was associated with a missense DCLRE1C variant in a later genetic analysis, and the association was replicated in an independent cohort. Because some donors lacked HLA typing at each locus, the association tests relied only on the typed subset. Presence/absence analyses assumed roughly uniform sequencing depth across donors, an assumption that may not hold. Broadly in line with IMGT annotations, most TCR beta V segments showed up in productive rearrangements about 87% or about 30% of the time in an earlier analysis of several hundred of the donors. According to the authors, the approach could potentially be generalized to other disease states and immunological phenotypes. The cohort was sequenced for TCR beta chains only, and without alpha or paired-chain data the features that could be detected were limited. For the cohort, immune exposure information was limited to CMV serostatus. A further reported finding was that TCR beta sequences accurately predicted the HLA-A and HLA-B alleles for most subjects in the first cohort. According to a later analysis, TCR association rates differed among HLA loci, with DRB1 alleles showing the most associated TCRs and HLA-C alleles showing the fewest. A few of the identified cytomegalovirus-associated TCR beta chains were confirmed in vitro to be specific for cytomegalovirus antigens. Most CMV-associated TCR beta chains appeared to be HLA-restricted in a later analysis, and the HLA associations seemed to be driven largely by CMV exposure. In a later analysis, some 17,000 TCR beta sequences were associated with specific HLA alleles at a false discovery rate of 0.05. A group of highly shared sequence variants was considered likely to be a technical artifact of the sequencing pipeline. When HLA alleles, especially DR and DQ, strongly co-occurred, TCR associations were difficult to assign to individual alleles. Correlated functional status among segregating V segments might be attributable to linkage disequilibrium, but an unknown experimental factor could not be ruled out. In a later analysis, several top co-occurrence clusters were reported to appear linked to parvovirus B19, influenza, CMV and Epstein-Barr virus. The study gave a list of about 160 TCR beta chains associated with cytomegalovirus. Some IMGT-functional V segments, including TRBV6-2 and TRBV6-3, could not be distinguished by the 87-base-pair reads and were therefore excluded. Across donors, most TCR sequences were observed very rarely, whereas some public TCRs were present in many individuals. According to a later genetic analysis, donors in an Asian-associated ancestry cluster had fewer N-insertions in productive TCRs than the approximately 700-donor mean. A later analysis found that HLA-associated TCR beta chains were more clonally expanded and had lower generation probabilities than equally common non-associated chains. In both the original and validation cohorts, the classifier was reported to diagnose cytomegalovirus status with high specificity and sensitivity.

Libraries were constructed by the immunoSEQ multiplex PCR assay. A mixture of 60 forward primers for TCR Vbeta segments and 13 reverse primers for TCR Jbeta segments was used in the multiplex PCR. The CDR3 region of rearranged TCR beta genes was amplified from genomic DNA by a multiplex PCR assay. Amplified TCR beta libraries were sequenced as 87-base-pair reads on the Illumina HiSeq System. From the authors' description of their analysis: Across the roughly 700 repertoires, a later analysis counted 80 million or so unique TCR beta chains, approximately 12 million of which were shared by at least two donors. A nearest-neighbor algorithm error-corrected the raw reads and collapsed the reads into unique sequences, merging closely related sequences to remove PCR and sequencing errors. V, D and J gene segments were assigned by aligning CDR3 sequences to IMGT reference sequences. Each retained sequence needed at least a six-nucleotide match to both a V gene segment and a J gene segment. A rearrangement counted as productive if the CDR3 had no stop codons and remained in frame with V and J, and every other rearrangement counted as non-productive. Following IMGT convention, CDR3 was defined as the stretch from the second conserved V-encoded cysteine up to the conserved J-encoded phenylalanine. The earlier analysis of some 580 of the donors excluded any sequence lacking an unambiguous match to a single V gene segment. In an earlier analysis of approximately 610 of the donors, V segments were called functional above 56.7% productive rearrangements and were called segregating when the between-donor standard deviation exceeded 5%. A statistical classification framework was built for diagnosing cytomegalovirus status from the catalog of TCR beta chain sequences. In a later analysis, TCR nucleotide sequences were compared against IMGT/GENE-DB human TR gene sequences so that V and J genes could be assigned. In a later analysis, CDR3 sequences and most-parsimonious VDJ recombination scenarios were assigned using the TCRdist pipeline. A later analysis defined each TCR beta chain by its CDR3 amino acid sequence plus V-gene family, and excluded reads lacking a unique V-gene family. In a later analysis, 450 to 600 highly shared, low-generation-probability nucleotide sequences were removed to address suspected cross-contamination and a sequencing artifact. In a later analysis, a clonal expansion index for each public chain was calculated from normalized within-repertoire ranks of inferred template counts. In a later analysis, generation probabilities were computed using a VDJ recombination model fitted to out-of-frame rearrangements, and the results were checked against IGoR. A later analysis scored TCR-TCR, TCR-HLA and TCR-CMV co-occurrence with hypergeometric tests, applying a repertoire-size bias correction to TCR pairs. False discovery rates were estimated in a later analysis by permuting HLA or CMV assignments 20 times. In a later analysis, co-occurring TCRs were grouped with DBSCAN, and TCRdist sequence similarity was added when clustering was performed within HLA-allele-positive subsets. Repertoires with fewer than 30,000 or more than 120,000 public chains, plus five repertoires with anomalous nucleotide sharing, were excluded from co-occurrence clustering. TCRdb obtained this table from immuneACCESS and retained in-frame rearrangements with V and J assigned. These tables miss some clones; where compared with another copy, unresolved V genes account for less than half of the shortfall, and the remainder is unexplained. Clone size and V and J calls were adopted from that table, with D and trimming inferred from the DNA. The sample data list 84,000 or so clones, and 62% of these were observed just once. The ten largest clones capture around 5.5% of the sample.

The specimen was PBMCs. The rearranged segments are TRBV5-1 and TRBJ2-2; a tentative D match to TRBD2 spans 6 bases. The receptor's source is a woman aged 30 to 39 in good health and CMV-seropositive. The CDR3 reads CASSTLSGDTGELFF. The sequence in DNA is TGCGCCAGCAGCACCCTTAGCGGAGACACCGGGGAGCTGTTTTTT. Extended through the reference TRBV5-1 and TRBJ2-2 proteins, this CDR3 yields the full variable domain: KAGVTQTPRYLIKTRGQQVTLSCSPISGHRSVSWYQQTPGQGLQFLFEYFSETQRNKGNFPGRFSGRQFSNSRSEMNVSTLELGDSALYLCASSTLSGDTGELFFGEGSRLTVL.